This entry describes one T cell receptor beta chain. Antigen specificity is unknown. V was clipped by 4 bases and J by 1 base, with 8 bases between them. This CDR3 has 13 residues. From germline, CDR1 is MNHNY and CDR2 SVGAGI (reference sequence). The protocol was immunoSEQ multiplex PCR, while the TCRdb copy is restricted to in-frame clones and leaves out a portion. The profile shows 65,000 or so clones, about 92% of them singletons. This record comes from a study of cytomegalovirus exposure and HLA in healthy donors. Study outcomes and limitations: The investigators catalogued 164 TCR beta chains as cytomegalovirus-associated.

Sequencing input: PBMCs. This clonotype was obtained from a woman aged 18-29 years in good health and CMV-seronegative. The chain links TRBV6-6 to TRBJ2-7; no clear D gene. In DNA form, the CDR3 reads TGTGCCAGCAGTTTAAAGCAATCCTACGAGCAGTACTTC. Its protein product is CASSLKQSYEQYF.